This TCR beta chain stems from a study of blood T cell repertoires in COVID-19. Whole-study context: Acute and convalescent COVID-19 specimens originated in the United States, Italy and Spain. Sources were T cells, B-cell-depleted T cells, or PBMCs; the material itself was cDNA or gDNA.

The authors' processing: The assay estimated nucleated cells by amplifying reference gene primers. Using immunoSEQ multiplex PCR, the repertoire was profiled, and TCRdb retains in-frame clones only, with some absent. That table gives V, J and clone size, and the DNA gave D and trimming. The sample shows roughly 32,000 clones, about nine tenths of them seen only once. CDR1 SGHAT and CDR2 FQNNGV come from the germline V gene. This CDR3 is 15 amino acids long. V was shortened by 3 bases and J by 7 bases, with 18 bases between the two germline ends. The origin of this receptor is an elderly man with acute or convalescent COVID-19. The sequencing input was peripheral blood. The V gene is TRBV11-2, the J gene TRBJ1-2, with D maybe TRBD1 (5 bases). CDR3 sequence: CASSLGGRTSLGYTF. CDR3 in DNA: TGTGCCAGCAGCTTGGGGGGACGGACCTCTCTTGGCTACACCTTC.